This T cell receptor beta chain was sequenced in a study of early T cells in non-severe SARS-CoV-2 infection. Background on the study: Chains stayed unpaired after sequencing of bulk RNA from unsorted whole blood.

This clonotype was seen at least ten times. The antigen remains unidentified. Points from the study as a whole: CD4 and private specificities were missed by VDJdb matching, which favored anti-spike CD8 responses.

Unique molecular identifiers were attached to individual cDNA molecules. TCRdb used MiXCR to reprocess the 5' RACE reads, holding one entry per CDR3 protein. In the table there are tens of thousands of distinct CDR3 sequences, roughly 6.2% of which are singletons. This CDR3 has 16 residues. Per germline, CDR1 MDHEN and CDR2 SYDVKM. V shed 1 base and J shed 6 bases, with 16 bases lying between them. Sequencing used whole blood. The sequence was collected from an adult who was a healthcare worker with PCR-confirmed SARS-CoV-2 infection or an uninfected control (not recorded which). This sequence joins TRBV28 and TRBJ1-5; no reliable D call. The CDR3 nucleotides read TGTGCCAGCAGTTTATCGTACCGGTCTTCCGGTCAGCCCCAGCATTTT. It encodes CASSLSYRSSGQPQHF.